Here is one T cell receptor (beta chain) with its context. Its recognized antigen is unknown. There are no base qualities to consult, and no much larger clone falls within one base. Different DNA sequences within this sample yield the same CDR3. One collaborating source in Seattle enrolled patients while the patients were actively infected and followed the patients over time throughout the course of disease. The collaborating institutions used their own protocols to collect whole blood in K2EDTA tubes. For TCRbeta analysis, collaborator samples were shipped as frozen whole blood, as isolated PBMCs, or as DNA extracted from either sample type. The CDR3 numbers 13 residues from cysteine through phenylalanine. CDR3 DNA is the only sequence kept; it has 39 bases, read in frame from the first base. Relative to germline, V is 5 bases shorter and J is 0 bases shorter, with 8 bases between their ends. The CDR1 and CDR2 encoded by the germline V gene (reference sequence) are GTSNPN and SVGIG.

TCRbeta CDR3 regions were amplified from genomic DNA using the immunoSEQ Assay, a bias-controlled multiplex PCR. Turning to the authors' computational methods: The number of nucleated cells in each sample was estimated by amplification of reference gene primers within the assay. To quantify the absolute abundance of each unique TCRbeta CDR3 rearrangement, sequence reads were collapsed and filtered. For each sample, productive Simpson clonality was calculated as the square root of Simpson's diversity index across productive rearrangements. TCRdb obtained this table from immuneACCESS and retained in-frame rearrangements with V and J assigned. These tables miss some clones; where compared with another copy, unresolved V genes account for less than half of the shortfall, and the remainder is unexplained. V, J and clone size are taken as reported in that table, and D and trimming were inferred from the DNA itself. The sample contains roughly 300,000 clones, roughly nine tenths of them found a single time. 2% to 2.5% of the sample goes to the ten largest clones.

This sample is part of a study of blood T cell repertoires in COVID-19 (TCRdb year 2020). Regarding the research as a whole: Samples covering the acute and convalescent phases of COVID-19 were provided by collaborators in the United States, Italy and Spain. The material from the prospective study consisted of cDNA or gDNA derived from T cells, B-cell-depleted T cells, or PBMCs. Subjects who had been exposed to COVID-19, were actively infected with it, or had recovered from it provided the deeply sampled blood TCRbeta repertoires that made up the dataset. The repertoires were made available in a free public database intended to serve as a resource for research on the immune response to SARS-CoV-2. The samples were drawn from the first 160 participants of the ongoing ImmuneRACE study and from roughly 1,300 subjects provided by 6 global collaborators. A de-identified subject ID, COVID-19 status, age in years and sex were almost always included in the sample metadata. Where available, HLA class I and class II types were obtained from metadata supplied by the sample provider rather than from assay-based typing. What the work shows at the level of the full study, not this receptor alone: The quantity of clinical and demographic metadata differed by source and by participant and was supplied without curation.

This clonotype originated in a woman in her twenties or thirties with COVID-19, enrolled during active disease. The chain joins TRBV30 to TRBJ1-3; TRBD1 is possibly the D segment (6 matching bases). Input material: peripheral blood. The CDR3: CAWDRSSGNTIYF. The bases are TGTGCCTGGGACAGGTCCTCTGGAAACACCATATATTTT.